This T cell receptor (beta chain) was captured in a study of T cells in Graves' hyperthyroidism and ophthalmopathy. Ophthalmopathy in the patients scored at least 3 on Clinical Activity Score and at least 4 on NOSPECS grade, lasting under 3 months. Any patient presenting with uncontrolled infection, other autoimmune disease, pregnancy or lactation was left out. This clonotype was observed at least ten times. Its target is unknown. The V end was cut by 5 bases, the J end by 2 bases, with 4 bases between. In germline, CDR1 is SGHTA, CDR2 FQGNSA. The CDR3 length is 11 residues. The investigators amplified TCR beta CDR3 regions from RNA transcripts. The HTBI primer set served for first-round RT-PCR of the TCR CDR3. Using its own MiXCR run on the multiplex PCR reads, TCRdb lists one record per CDR3 protein. Counted here are 640,000 or so distinct CDR3 sequences, 11% to 15% occurring once; the ten biggest clones make up 7% to 9%.

Points from the study as a whole: Blood also held most thyroid clonotypes expanded beyond 0.001. Patients with ophthalmopathy were separated from those with stable hyperthyroidism by a 13 V-J model.

Sample: blood. This chain connects TRBV7-2 to TRBJ2-7, with D hard to call. This receptor was taken from a woman aged 18 to 35 with Graves' ophthalmopathy. This CDR3 reads CASSNTYEQYF. CDR3 sequence (DNA): TGTGCCAGCAGCAACACCTACGAGCAGTACTTC.